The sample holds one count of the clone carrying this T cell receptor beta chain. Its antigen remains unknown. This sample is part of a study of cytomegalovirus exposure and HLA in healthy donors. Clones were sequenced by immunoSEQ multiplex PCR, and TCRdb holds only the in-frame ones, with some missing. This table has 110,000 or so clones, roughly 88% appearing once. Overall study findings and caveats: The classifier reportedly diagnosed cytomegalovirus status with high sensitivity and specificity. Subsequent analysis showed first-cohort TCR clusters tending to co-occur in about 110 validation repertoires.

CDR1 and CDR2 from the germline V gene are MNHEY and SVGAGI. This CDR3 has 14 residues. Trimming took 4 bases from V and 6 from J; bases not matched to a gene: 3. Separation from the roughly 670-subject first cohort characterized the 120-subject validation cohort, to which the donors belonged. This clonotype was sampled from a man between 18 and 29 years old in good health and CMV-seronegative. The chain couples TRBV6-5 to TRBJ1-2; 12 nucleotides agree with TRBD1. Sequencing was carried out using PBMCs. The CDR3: CASSSGTGGNGYTF. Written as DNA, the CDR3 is TGTGCCAGCAGTTCAGGGACAGGGGGCAATGGCTACACCTTC.